A selection of T cell receptor beta chains follows, all from one sample in a study of T cells in Graves' hyperthyroidism and ophthalmopathy. TCRdb independently ran MiXCR on the multiplex PCR reads; one entry per CDR3 protein. The sample has under 300,000 distinct CDR3 sequences; over 20% are singletons. The sequenced material came from blood. These receptors came from a man in his thirties or forties with Graves' ophthalmopathy. The conserved cysteine and the conserved F or W are not part of the CDR3 here.

J: TRBJ1-6
V: TRBV10-3
CDR3: AIRKTGTGGNSPLH

J: TRBJ2-1
V: TRBV11-3
CDR3: ASILRSGSVNEQF

J: TRBJ2-7
V: TRBV19
CDR3: ASSKSGGYEQY

J: TRBJ1-2
V: TRBV30
CDR3: AWNLQGARGYT

J: TRBJ1-1
V: TRBV2
CDR3: ASSVGMNTEAF

J: TRBJ2-7
V: TRBV6-1
CDR3: ASTRTALAGGSYEQY

J: TRBJ2-3
V: TRBV10-3
CDR3: AINGLAADTQY

J: TRBJ2-1
V: TRBV3-1
CDR3: ASGSGREVNEQF

J: TRBJ2-1
V: TRBV7-3
CDR3: ASSFSGLAGANEQF

J: TRBJ1-2
V: TRBV7-9
CDR3: ASSLEGQGSNYGYT

J: TRBJ2-3
V: TRBV11-2
CDR3: ASSTTSGETDTQY

J: TRBJ2-7
V: TRBV20-1
CDR3: SARRDRDLGEQY

J: TRBJ1-2
V: TRBV5-1
CDR3: ASGSDLGNGYT

J: TRBJ2-1
V: TRBV20-1
CDR3: SAREAGTNEQF

J: TRBJ2-7
V: TRBV4-1
CDR3: ASSPGQGASSYEQY

J: TRBJ1-1
V: TRBV29-1
CDR3: SARGVAEAF

J: TRBJ1-1
V: TRBV5-1
CDR3: ASSLFAGTNTEAF

J: TRBJ2-4
V: TRBV5-6
CDR3: ASSFSLLFEREGLENIQY

J: TRBJ2-7
V: TRBV11-2
CDR3: ASKYQGGLANSYEQY

J: TRBJ1-5
V: TRBV10-3
CDR3: ATRGRGSNQPQH

J: TRBJ2-7
V: TRBV7-8
CDR3: ASSFGGFYEQY

J: TRBJ2-7
V: TRBV28
CDR3: ASIKGGTSSYEQY

J: TRBJ1-2
V: TRBV20-1
CDR3: SAKFSGGRIYGYT